Following are 9 T cell receptor beta chains from one sample sequenced in a study of blood T cell repertoires in COVID-19. The table came from immunoSEQ multiplex PCR; TCRdb's copy has only in-frame clones and leaves some out. The sample has 200,000 or so clones, around 80% seen once. The material sequenced was peripheral blood. These receptors were obtained from a human donor in a cohort sampled during active COVID-19.

The chain carries TRBV5-6 and TRBJ2-7; D might be TRBD1 (5 bases). Trimming removed 0 bases at V and 2 bases at J, with 12 bases between. The CDR3 runs 15 residues. Per germline, CDR1 SGHDT and CDR2 YYEEEE. Here the CDR3 DNA reads TGTGCCAGCAGCTTGGGGCAAGGGGCTACCTACGAGCAGTACTTC. This gives the protein CASSLGQGATYEQYF.

This chain joins TRBV19 and TRBJ2-6; the D gene is possibly TRBD1 (6 bases). This CDR3 region has 15 residues. The V end lost 6 bases, the J end lost 4 bases, and 13 bases lay between the germline ends. The germline V gene has CDR1 LNHDA and CDR2 SQIVND (reference sequence). The CDR3 nucleotides read TGTGCCAGTAGAGATACAGGGTCCGGGGCCAACGTCCTGACTTTC. Its translation: CASRDTGSGANVLTF.

The rearrangement joins TRBV6-5 to TRBJ2-7; TRBD2 aligns across 7 bases. The V and J ends lost 1 base and 5 bases, in that order; junction bases with no gene match: 5. The CDR3 sequence is 14 residues long. Looked up from germline, CDR1 is MNHEY and CDR2 is SVGAGI. CDR3 nucleotides: TGTGCCAGCAGTTACTTGGCTAGCGGAGACGAGCAGTACTTC. Amino acids: CASSYLASGDEQYF.

The chain links TRBV30 to TRBJ2-4; D may be TRBD1 (6 bases). V dropped 0 bases and J dropped 0 bases, with 9 bases sitting between them. Germline V gene lookup returns CDR1 GTSNPN and CDR2 SVGIG (reference sequence). The CDR3 contains 15 residues. For the CDR3, the DNA is TGTGCCTGGAGTGTCACAGGGCTAGCCAAAAACATTCAGTACTTC. This codes for CAWSVTGLAKNIQYF.

The V and J genes are TRBV28 and TRBJ1-3; D call uncertain. CDR1 and CDR2 from the germline V gene are MDHEN and SYDVKM. The CDR3 contains 13 residues. V dropped 4 bases and J dropped 5 bases, with 9 bases sitting between them. The CDR3 loop is CASSSEHRNTIYF. The CDR3 DNA reads TGTGCCAGCAGTTCCGAACATAGAAACACCATATATTTT. Together with reference TRBV28 and TRBJ1-3, the CDR3 gives the full variable domain: DVKVTQSSRYLVKRTGEKVFLECVQDMDHENMFWYRQDPGLGLRLIYFSYDVKMKEKGDIPEGYSVSREKKERFSLILESASTNQTSMYLCASSSEHRNTIYFGEGSWLTVV.

The chain employs TRBV4-1 and TRBJ2-5; the match to TRBD2 covers 10 bases. This CDR3 comprises 17 residues. Germline V gene data show CDR1 as MGHRA and CDR2 as YSYEKL. The V gene end was trimmed by 3 bases and the J gene end by 5 bases; junction bases not matched to a gene: 12. CDR3 in amino acids: CASSQTSGASGSETQYF. Written as DNA, the CDR3 is TGCGCCAGCAGCCAGACGAGTGGGGCTAGCGGGAGTGAGACCCAGTACTTC.

The V and J genes are TRBV19 and TRBJ2-7; 7 bases are shared with TRBD2. Trimming at V came to 3 bases and at J to 0 bases, leaving 8 bases not matched to a gene. CDR1 is LNHDA and CDR2 is SQIVND in the germline V gene (reference sequence). This CDR3 has 16 amino acids. DNA of the CDR3: TGTGCCAGTAGTATTGGCCTAGCGGCTAGCTCCTACGAGCAGTACTTC. Protein sequence: CASSIGLAASSYEQYF.

This chain joins TRBV6-2 or TRBV6-3 and TRBJ2-5; TRBD2 is a possible D gene (5 bases). This CDR3 comprises 17 residues. Germline V lookup: CDR1 MNHEY, CDR2 SVGEGT. Trimming shortened V by 2 bases and J by 1 base, and 17 bases separated the two germline ends. This CDR3 reads CASSYGPKRAAQETQYF. DNA for the CDR3: TGTGCCAGCAGTTACGGCCCAAAGAGGGCTGCCCAAGAGACCCAGTACTTC.

The V and J genes are TRBV19 and TRBJ2-6; TRBD1 matches at 10 bases. This CDR3 has 17 residues. Trimming took 6 bases from V and 2 from J; bases not matched to a gene: 7. Germline loops: CDR1 LNHDA, CDR2 SQIVND (reference sequence). For the CDR3, the DNA is TGTGCCAGTAGGGACAGGGGGTGGTTAGCTGGGGCCAACGTCCTGACTTTC. It is translated as CASRDRGWLAGANVLTF. The full variable domain, in which reference TRBV19 and TRBJ2-6 provide the parts outside the CDR3, is DGGITQSPKYLFRKEGQNVTLSCEQNLNHDAMYWYRQDPGQGLRLIYYSQIVNDFQKGDIAEGYSVSREKKESFPLTVTSAQKNPTAFYLCASRDRGWLAGANVLTFGAGSRLTVL.